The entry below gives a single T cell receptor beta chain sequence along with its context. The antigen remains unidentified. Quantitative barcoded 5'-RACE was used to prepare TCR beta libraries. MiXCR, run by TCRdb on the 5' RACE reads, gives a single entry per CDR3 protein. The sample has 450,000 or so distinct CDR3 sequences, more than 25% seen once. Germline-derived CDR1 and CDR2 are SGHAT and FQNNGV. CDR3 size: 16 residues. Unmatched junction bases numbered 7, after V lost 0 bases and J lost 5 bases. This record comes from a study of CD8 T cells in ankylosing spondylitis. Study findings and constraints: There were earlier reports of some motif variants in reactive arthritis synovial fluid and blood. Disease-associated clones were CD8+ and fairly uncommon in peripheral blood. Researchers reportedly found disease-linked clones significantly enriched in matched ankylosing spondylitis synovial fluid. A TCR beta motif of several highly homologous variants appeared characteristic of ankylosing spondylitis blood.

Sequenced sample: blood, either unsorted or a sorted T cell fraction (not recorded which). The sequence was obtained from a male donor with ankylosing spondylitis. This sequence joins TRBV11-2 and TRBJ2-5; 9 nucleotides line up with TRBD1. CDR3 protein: CASSLESGQGGETQYF. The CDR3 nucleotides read TGTGCCAGCAGCTTAGAGTCGGGACAGGGAGGTGAGACCCAGTACTTC.